The 30 T cell receptor beta chains listed next were all sequenced from one sample in a study of cytomegalovirus exposure and HLA in healthy donors. 60 Vbeta and 13 Jbeta primers were used in PCR. Generated by immunoSEQ multiplex PCR, the TCRdb table keeps only in-frame clones and is missing some. The sample has 85,000 to 120,000 clones, over 70% seen once. Sequenced material: PBMCs. These receptors all stem from a boy younger than 18 in good health and CMV-seronegative.

V gene TRBV7-9 combines with J gene TRBJ2-3, with D maybe TRBD2 (6 bases). The germline V and J ends were trimmed by 2 bases and 4 bases, with 19 bases remaining between them. The CDR3 is 17 amino acids. Germline loops: CDR1 SEHNR, CDR2 FQNEAQ (reference sequence). This CDR3 is CASSLWFHGGIADTQYF. In nucleotides, the CDR3 is TGTGCCAGCAGCTTATGGTTTCACGGCGGGATAGCAGATACGCAGTATTTT.

The chain couples TRBV5-6 to TRBJ1-5; 10 bases line up with TRBD1. CDR1 is SGHDT, CDR2 YYEEEE, per germline. V was pared by 4 bases and J by 0 bases, with 4 bases of the junction left unmatched. There are 16 residues in the CDR3. The CDR3 is CASSPRQGASNQPQHF. Written as DNA, the CDR3 is TGTGCCAGCAGCCCACGACAGGGGGCTAGCAATCAGCCCCAGCATTTT.

The chain uses TRBV4-1 and TRBJ2-7; a weak D match, TRBD1 (6 bases). Germline lookup yields CDR1 MGHRA and CDR2 YSYEKL. The CDR3 consists of 15 residues. V was cut by 1 base and J by 0 bases, with 10 bases left in between. The CDR3 DNA reads TGCGCCAGCAGCCAAGGAGGGGGACCCTCCTACGAGCAGTACTTC. This encodes CASSQGGGPSYEQYF.

The chain carries TRBV30 and TRBJ2-3; 8 nucleotides align to TRBD1. V gave up 1 base and J gave up 5 bases; unmatched junction bases: 5. The CDR3 spans 14 residues. The germline CDR1 and CDR2 sequences are GTSNPN and SVGIG (reference sequence). The CDR3 sequence is CAWSDGQGGDTQYF. DNA for the CDR3: TGTGCCTGGAGTGATGGACAGGGAGGAGATACGCAGTATTTT.

V and J are TRBV11-3 and TRBJ1-1; 7 positions match TRBD1. CDR1 and CDR2 from the germline V gene are SGHNT and YENEEA. With 5 bases clipped from V and 3 bases from J, the junction kept 6 bases outside the gene matches. CDR3 length: 14 residues. The CDR3 is CASSPRDSHTEAFF. CDR3 in DNA: TGTGCCAGCAGCCCAAGGGACAGCCACACTGAAGCTTTCTTT.

The chain joins TRBV6-5 to TRBJ2-5; TRBD2 agrees at 9 bases. Matching the DNA end better, TRBJ2-7 makes the J call doubtful. The CDR3 runs 14 residues. Germline loops: CDR1 MNHEY, CDR2 SVGAGI. In nucleotides, the CDR3 is TGTGCCACGGGACTAGCCCAAAGCTCCTACGAGCAGTACTTC. The encoded protein is CATGLAQSSYEQYF.

The chain is built from TRBV30 and TRBJ1-5, with D tentatively TRBD1 (6 bases). The germline V gene encodes CDR1 GTSNPN and CDR2 SVGIG (reference sequence). V was shortened by 0 bases and J by 1 base, with 7 bases between the two germline ends. The CDR3 consists of 14 residues. CDR3 protein: CAWSVDSSNQPQHF. CDR3 sequence (DNA): TGTGCCTGGAGTGTGGACAGCAGCAATCAGCCCCAGCATTTT.

J is TRBJ2-1 and V is TRBV9; 9 bases are shared with TRBD2. Germline values: CDR1 SGDLS, CDR2 YYNGEE. The CDR3 is 16 residues long. V shed 3 bases and J 4 bases; nucleotides not matched to a gene: 8. CDR3 loop: CASSGEPGLAYNEQFF. As DNA, the CDR3 is TGTGCCAGCAGCGGAGAACCGGGACTAGCTTACAATGAGCAGTTCTTC. The full variable domain, its missing parts supplied by reference TRBV9 and TRBJ2-1, is DSGVTQTPKHLITATGQRVTLRCSPRSGDLSVYWYQQSLDQGLQFLIQYYNGEERAKGNILERFSAQQFPDLHSELNLSSLELGDSALYFCASSGEPGLAYNEQFFGPGTRLTVL.

V gene TRBV7-7 combines with J gene TRBJ2-7; 8 bases match TRBD1. Germline values: CDR1 SSHAT, CDR2 FNYEAQ (reference sequence). The V gene end was trimmed by 1 base and the J gene end by 4 bases; junction bases not matched to a gene: 6. The CDR3 is made up of 15 amino acids. The CDR3 nucleotides read TGTGCCAGCAGCTTAGGGCCGGGACAGGTTTACGAGCAGTACTTC. Residues: CASSLGPGQVYEQYF.

The rearrangement links TRBV29-1 to TRBJ1-1; 8 bases fit TRBD1. The ends lost 7 bases at V and 1 base at J; junction bases unmatched: 5. Germline lookup yields CDR1 SQVTM and CDR2 ANQGSEA. CDR3 size: 13 residues. The CDR3 DNA reads TGCAGCGGAAGACAGGGGCCGAACACTGAAGCTTTCTTT. Residues: CSGRQGPNTEAFF.

J is TRBJ2-1 and V is TRBV4-1; a weak D match, TRBD1 (6 bases). V was shortened by 2 bases and J by 8 bases, with 7 bases between the two germline ends. In germline, CDR1 is MGHRA, CDR2 YSYEKL. There are 12 residues in the CDR3. CDR3 in DNA: TGCGCCAGCAGCCAACACAGGGATGAGCAGTTCTTC. Translated, it gives CASSQHRDEQFF.

This clone was found a few times. In nucleotides, the CDR3 is TGTGCCAGCAGTCCCTCCCGGACAGGTGAAGCTTTCTTT. Translating gives CASSPSRTGEAFF. The chain carries TRBV2 and TRBJ1-1; 7 positions match TRBD1. Unmatched junction bases numbered 7, after V lost 5 bases and J lost 7 bases. This CDR3 spans 13 amino acids. Germline V gene data show CDR1 as SNHLY and CDR2 as FYNNEI.

The CDR3 here is CSVARVLNTEAFF. CDR3 DNA: TGCAGCGTGGCCCGGGTGCTGAACACTGAAGCTTTCTTT. The V gene is TRBV29-1, the J gene TRBJ1-1; D is undetermined. Trimming removed 6 bases from V and 0 bases from J, with 11 bases in between. Germline lookup yields CDR1 SQVTM and CDR2 ANQGSEA. This CDR3 has 13 amino acids.

This chain connects TRBV19 to TRBJ2-5; D may be TRBD2 (5 bases). Gene TRBJ2-7 matches the end of the DNA better, so the J call may be wrong. CDR3 length equals 15 residues. CDR1 is LNHDA and CDR2 is SQIVND in the germline V gene (reference sequence). The CDR3 reads CASSIDLTIAYEQYF. The CDR3 DNA reads TGTGCCAGTAGTATTGATTTGACTATAGCCTACGAGCAGTACTTC.

The chain has TRBV6-5 and TRBJ1-2; 9 bases align to TRBD1. The V segment lost 3 bases and the J segment 4 bases; nucleotides outside the gene matches: 3. The CDR3 extends over 14 amino acids. Germline lookup yields CDR1 MNHEY and CDR2 SVGAGI. The CDR3 loop is CASSYKGQGYGYTF. CDR3 nucleotide sequence: TGTGCCAGCAGTTATAAGGGACAGGGCTATGGCTACACCTTC.

The gene calls are TRBV7-8 and TRBJ1-1, with D uncertain. The CDR3 is 14 residues long. V lost 2 bases to trimming and J lost 0 bases, with 7 bases between them. Germline V gene lookup returns CDR1 SGHVS and CDR2 FQNEAQ. CDR3 region: CASSLHTLNTEAFF. In DNA form, the CDR3 reads TGTGCCAGCAGCTTACACACGTTGAACACTGAAGCTTTCTTT.

A few counts support this clone. The V call is TRBV27, the J call TRBJ2-3; TRBD2 matches 8 bases. CDR3 length equals 14 residues. Per the germline V gene, CDR1 is MNHEY and CDR2 is SMNVEV (reference sequence). V dropped 3 bases and J dropped 5; count of bases not matched to a gene: 4. The CDR3 reads CASSFTGGRDTQYF. The CDR3 bases are TGTGCCAGCAGTTTCACGGGAGGGAGAGATACGCAGTATTTT.

This rearrangement joins TRBV13 to TRBJ1-2; D might be TRBD1 (6 bases). The CDR3 has 16 residues. In germline, CDR1 is PRHDT, CDR2 FYEKMQ (reference sequence). V gave up 1 base and J gave up 4 bases, with 16 bases separating them. This chain's CDR3 is CASSLEMAAGAYGYTF. In DNA form, the CDR3 reads TGTGCCAGCAGCTTAGAGATGGCCGCGGGGGCCTATGGCTACACCTTC.

J is TRBJ1-4 and V is TRBV6-1; 9 positions agree with TRBD1. Germline loops: CDR1 MNHNS, CDR2 SASEGT. This CDR3 has 14 residues. Trimming cost V 6 bases and J 5 bases; bases outside gene matches: 4. The CDR3 spells CASRGTGPNEKLFF. CDR3 in DNA: TGTGCCAGCAGGGGGACAGGGCCCAATGAAAAACTGTTTTTT.

In this sample, this clone turned up a few times. This chain joins TRBV6-1 and TRBJ2-7; TRBD1 matches 10 bases. In germline, CDR1 is MNHNS, CDR2 SASEGT. CDR3 size: 13 residues. V lost 6 bases and J lost 3; bases outside the gene matches: 2. The chain's CDR3 is CASRGTGDYEQYF. CDR3 nucleotide sequence: TGTGCCAGCAGGGGGACAGGGGACTACGAGCAGTACTTC.

This clone is a singleton in its sample. The chain recombines TRBV27 with TRBJ2-3; 11 positions agree with TRBD2. The germline V gene has CDR1 MNHEY and CDR2 SMNVEV (reference sequence). Trimming removed 6 bases from V and 2 bases from J; junction bases left unmatched: 13. This CDR3 region has 18 residues. Here the CDR3 DNA reads TGTGCCAGCAGCGTCCATCGGACTAGCGGGTTCATCACAGATACGCAGTATTTT. Translation: CASSVHRTSGFITDTQYF.

The V call is TRBV7-2, the J call TRBJ2-7; TRBD1 is a possible D gene (6 bases). This CDR3 contains 13 residues. V lost 5 bases, J lost 2 bases, and 10 bases lay in between. The germline gives CDR1 SGHTA, CDR2 FQGNSA. The CDR3 sequence: CASSGRGPYEQYF. The CDR3 region has the DNA TGTGCCAGCAGCGGCAGGGGCCCCTACGAGCAGTACTTC.

This clone was observed a handful of times. V gene TRBV11-1 combines with J gene TRBJ2-7; maybe TRBD2 (5 bases). Trimming shortened V by 5 bases and J by 7 bases, and 15 bases separated the two germline ends. The CDR3 has 13 residues. The germline V gene encodes CDR1 SGHAT and CDR2 FQDESV (reference sequence). CDR3 loop: CASSQTSRGEQYF. The CDR3 nucleotides are TGTGCCAGCAGCCAGACTTCCCGGGGTGAGCAGTACTTC.

In regard to this clone: At one end, the junction sequence differs from germline, possibly due to a read error. The V call is TRBV5-6, the J call TRBJ1-5, with D perhaps TRBD1 (6 bases). Germline assignment: CDR1 SGHDT and CDR2 YYEEEE. The CDR3 extends over 14 amino acids. The CDR3 spells CASTLTGDNQPQHF. The CDR3 DNA is TGTGCCAGCACCTTGACAGGAGACAATCAGCCCCAGCATTTT.

The chain links TRBV7-6 to TRBJ2-2, with TRBD1 as a possible D gene (5 bases). The ends were cut back, 2 bases at V and 4 bases at J, with 11 bases in the middle. CDR1 SGHVS and CDR2 FNYEAQ come from the germline V gene. CDR3 length equals 15 residues. CDR3 protein: CASSLQGRGTGELFF. CDR3 sequence (DNA): TGTGCCAGCAGCTTACAGGGAAGGGGCACCGGGGAGCTGTTTTTT.

Note on this clone: Its ends do not fully match the called genes, so a read error is possible. J is TRBJ2-1 and V is TRBV27, with D possibly being TRBD2 (6 bases). Germline V gene lookup returns CDR1 MNHEY and CDR2 SMNVEV (reference sequence). The CDR3 sequence is 13 residues long. CDR3 residues: CAIAARVYNEQFF. In DNA, the CDR3 is TGCGCGATAGCGGCAAGGGTTTACAATGAGCAGTTCTTC.

This clone was counted between two and nine times. The chain uses TRBV7-2 and TRBJ1-4; D is unresolved. Germline lookup yields CDR1 SGHTA and CDR2 FQGNSA. With 1 base removed from V and 4 bases from J, the gap between germline ends came to 10 bases. The CDR3 is made up of 15 amino acids. CDR3 in amino acids: CASSLGGSGNEKLFF. In nucleotides, the CDR3 is TGTGCCAGCAGCTTAGGCGGGTCCGGTAATGAAAAACTGTTTTTT.

The chain couples TRBV28 to TRBJ1-4, with D possibly TRBD1 on 6 matching bases. V was pared by 7 bases and J by 8 bases, with 14 bases between. The germline V gene encodes CDR1 MDHEN and CDR2 SYDVKM. There are 13 residues in the CDR3. CDR3 amino acids: CASTQRGAEKLFF. As DNA, the CDR3 is TGTGCCAGCACCCAACGGGGGGCCGAAAAACTGTTTTTT. The full variable domain, rest sourced from reference TRBV28 and TRBJ1-4, is DVKVTQSSRYLVKRTGEKVFLECVQDMDHENMFWYRQDPGLGLRLIYFSYDVKMKEKGDIPEGYSVSREKKERFSLILESASTNQTSMYLCASTQRGAEKLFFGSGTQLSVL.

The chain is built from TRBV7-9 and TRBJ2-7, with 10 bases identical to TRBD2. Germline loops: CDR1 SEHNR, CDR2 FQNEAQ (reference sequence). The length of the CDR3 is 16 residues. V shed 2 bases and J 3 bases; nucleotides not matched to a gene: 7. CDR3 region: CASSLILAGDYYEQYF. Written as DNA, the CDR3 is TGTGCCAGCAGCTTAATCCTAGCGGGAGATTACTACGAGCAGTACTTC.

The chain carries TRBV30 and TRBJ2-1; D remains unclear. Looked up from germline, CDR1 is GTSNPN and CDR2 is SVGIG (reference sequence). This CDR3 has 15 amino acids. V lost 1 base, J lost 0 bases, and 10 bases lay in between. This CDR3 reads CAWSGARHSYNEQFF. CDR3 DNA: TGTGCCTGGAGTGGGGCCAGACACTCCTACAATGAGCAGTTCTTC.